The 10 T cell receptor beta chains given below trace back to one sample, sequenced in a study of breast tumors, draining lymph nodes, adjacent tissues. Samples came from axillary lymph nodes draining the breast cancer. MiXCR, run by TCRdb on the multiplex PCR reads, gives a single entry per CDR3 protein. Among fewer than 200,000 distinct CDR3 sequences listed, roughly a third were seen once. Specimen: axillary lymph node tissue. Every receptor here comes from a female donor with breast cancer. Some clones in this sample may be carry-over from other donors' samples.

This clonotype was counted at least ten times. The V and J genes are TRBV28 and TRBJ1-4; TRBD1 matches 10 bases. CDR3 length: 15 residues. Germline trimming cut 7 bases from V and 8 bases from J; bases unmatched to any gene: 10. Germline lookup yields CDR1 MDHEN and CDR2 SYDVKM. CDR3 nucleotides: TGTGCCAGCAAACCTCCCGGGACAGGGGCGGAAAAACTGTTTTTT. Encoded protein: CASKPPGTGAEKLFF.

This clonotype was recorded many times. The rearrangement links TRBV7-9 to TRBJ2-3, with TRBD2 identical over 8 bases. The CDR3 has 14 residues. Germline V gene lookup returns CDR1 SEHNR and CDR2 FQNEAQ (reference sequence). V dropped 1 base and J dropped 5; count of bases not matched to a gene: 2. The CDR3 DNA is TGTGCCAGCAGCTTAGGGGGGACTAGAGATACGCAGTATTTT. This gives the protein CASSLGGTRDTQYF. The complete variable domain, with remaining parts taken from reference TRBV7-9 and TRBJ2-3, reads DTGVSQNPRHKITKRGQNVTFRCDPISEHNRLYWYRQTLGQGPEFLTYFQNEAQLEKSRLLSDRFSAERPKGSFSTLEIQRTEQGDSAMYLCASSLGGTRDTQYFGPGTRLTVL.

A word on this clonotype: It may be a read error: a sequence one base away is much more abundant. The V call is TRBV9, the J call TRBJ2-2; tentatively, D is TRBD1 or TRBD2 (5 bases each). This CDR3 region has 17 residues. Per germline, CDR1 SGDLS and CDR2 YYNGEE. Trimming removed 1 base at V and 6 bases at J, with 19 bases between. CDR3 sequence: CASSVSTGTGRPGELFF. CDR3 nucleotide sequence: TGTGCCAGCAGCGTATCCACGGGGACGGGTCGGCCCGGGGAGCTGTTTTTT.

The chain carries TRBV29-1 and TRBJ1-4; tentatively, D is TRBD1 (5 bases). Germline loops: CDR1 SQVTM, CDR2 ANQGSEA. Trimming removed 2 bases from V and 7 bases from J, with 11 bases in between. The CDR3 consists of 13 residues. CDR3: CSVEPGGSEKLFF. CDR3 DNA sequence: TGCAGCGTTGAACCGGGGGGGAGTGAAAAACTGTTTTTT.

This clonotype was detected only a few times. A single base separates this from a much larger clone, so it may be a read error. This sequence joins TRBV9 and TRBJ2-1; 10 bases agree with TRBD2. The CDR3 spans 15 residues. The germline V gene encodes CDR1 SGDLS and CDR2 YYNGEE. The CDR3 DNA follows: TGTGCCAGCGGCCCATGGGCTAGCGGGGGCCATGAGCCGTTCTTC. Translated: CASGPWASGGHEPFF.

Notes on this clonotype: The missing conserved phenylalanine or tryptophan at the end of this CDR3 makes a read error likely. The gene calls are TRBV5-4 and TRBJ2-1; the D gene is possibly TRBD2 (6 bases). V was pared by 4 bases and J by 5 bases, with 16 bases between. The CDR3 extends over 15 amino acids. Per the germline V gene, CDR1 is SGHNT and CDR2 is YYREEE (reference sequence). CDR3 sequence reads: CASSIDGSADNEQFL. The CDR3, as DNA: TGTGCCAGCAGCATCGACGGGAGTGCCGACAATGAGCAGTTCCTC.

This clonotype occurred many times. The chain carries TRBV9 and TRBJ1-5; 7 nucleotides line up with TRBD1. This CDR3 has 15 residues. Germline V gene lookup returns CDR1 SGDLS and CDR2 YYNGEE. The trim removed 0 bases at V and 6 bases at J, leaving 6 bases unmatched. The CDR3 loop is CASSVGGGGIQPQHF. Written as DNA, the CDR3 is TGTGCCAGCAGCGTAGGTGGAGGGGGCATTCAGCCCCAGCATTTT.

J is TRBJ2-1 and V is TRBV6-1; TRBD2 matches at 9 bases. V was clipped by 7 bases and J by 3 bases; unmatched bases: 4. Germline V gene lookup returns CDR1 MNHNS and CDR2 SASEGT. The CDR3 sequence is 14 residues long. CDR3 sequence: CASTISGSYNEQFF. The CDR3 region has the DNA TGTGCCAGCACTATTAGCGGGAGCTACAATGAGCAGTTCTTC.

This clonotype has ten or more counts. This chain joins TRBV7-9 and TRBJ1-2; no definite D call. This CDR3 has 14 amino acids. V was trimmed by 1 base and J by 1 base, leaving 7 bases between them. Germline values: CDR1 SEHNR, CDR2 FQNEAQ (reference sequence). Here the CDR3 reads CASSLDLGNYGYTF. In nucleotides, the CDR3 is TGTGCCAGCAGCTTAGATTTGGGTAACTATGGCTACACCTTC.

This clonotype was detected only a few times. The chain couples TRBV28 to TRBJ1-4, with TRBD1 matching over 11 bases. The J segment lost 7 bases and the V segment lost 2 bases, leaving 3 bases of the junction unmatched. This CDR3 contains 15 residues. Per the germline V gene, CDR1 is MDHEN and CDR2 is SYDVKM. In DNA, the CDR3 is TGTGCCAGCAGTTTAGGACAGGGGGCGGTTGAAAAACTGTTTTTT. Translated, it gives CASSLGQGAVEKLFF.